This T cell receptor beta chain was sequenced in a study of shared clonotypes between healthy human individuals. Study-level results: A generally larger estimated richness was seen in naive subsets than in memory subsets. The donor pool, a small one, limited the genetic and exposure-history diversity represented.

The assay was immunoSEQ multiplex PCR, and TCRdb's table has in-frame clones only and misses some. This table holds just under 350,000 clones, roughly 80% found once. The CDR3 is 18 amino acids. The germline gives CDR1 SGHRS, CDR2 YFSETQ. V lost 3 bases to trimming and J lost 3 bases; unmatched junction nucleotides: 12. With regard to this clone: Its specificity is not known.

The sequence derives from a man aged 25-45 years in good health. The chain uses TRBV5-1 and TRBJ1-3; 10 nucleotides align to TRBD1. Specimen: memory CD4+ T cells sorted from blood. Subset: CD45RA-negative fraction. CDR3 in amino acids: CASSSGQGPDGGGNTIYF. Written as DNA, the CDR3 is TGCGCCAGCAGCTCGGGACAGGGGCCCGACGGGGGTGGAAACACCATATATTTT.